The 13 T cell receptor beta chains below come from one sample, sequenced in a study of blood T cell repertoires in COVID-19. Method: immunoSEQ multiplex PCR; TCRdb's copy keeps in-frame clones and lacks some. The profile shows 100,000 to 150,000 clones, around 89% of them singletons. The sequencing sample was made of peripheral blood. Receptors originate from a man aged 70-80 years with active COVID-19.

V gene TRBV19 combines with J gene TRBJ2-7, with 11 bases lining up with TRBD1. Germline V gives CDR1 LNHDA, CDR2 SQIVND (reference sequence). The V segment lost 3 bases and the J segment 3 bases; nucleotides outside the gene matches: 4. CDR3 length: 15 amino acids. The CDR3: CASSMAGQGDYEQYF. The CDR3 bases are TGTGCCAGTAGTATGGCGGGACAGGGGGACTACGAGCAGTACTTC.

The rearrangement links TRBV28 to TRBJ1-5, with D possibly being TRBD1 (5 bases). This CDR3 contains 15 residues. Per germline, CDR1 MDHEN and CDR2 SYDVKM. Trimming shortened V by 3 bases and J by 2 bases, and 11 bases separated the two germline ends. The DNA for the CDR3 is TGTGCCAGCAGTTTGGCGGGGGAACGCAATCAGCCCCAGCATTTT. Protein sequence: CASSLAGERNQPQHF.

This clone has a single count. The V gene is TRBV11-2, the J gene TRBJ1-6, with D possibly matching TRBD1 (5 bases). Trimming took off 2 bases at V and 10 bases at J, with 15 bases between the two ends. The germline V gene encodes CDR1 SGHAT and CDR2 FQNNGV. This CDR3 comprises 15 residues. CDR3 protein: CASSLSGGKISPLHF. In DNA form, the CDR3 reads TGTGCCAGCAGCTTATCGGGGGGGAAAATCTCACCCCTCCACTTT.

The rearrangement uses TRBV6-6 and TRBJ2-7; 7 nucleotides line up with TRBD2. Germline lookup yields CDR1 MNHNY and CDR2 SVGAGI (reference sequence). The junction had 4 bases not matched to a gene; V was cut back by 5 bases and J by 0 bases. The CDR3 runs 14 residues. In DNA, the CDR3 is TGTGCCAGCAGTCACCTAGCGGACTCCTACGAGCAGTACTTC. Encoded protein: CASSHLADSYEQYF.

The genes are TRBV11-2 and TRBJ2-1, with TRBD2 matching over 9 bases. CDR1 and CDR2 (germline): SGHAT, FQNNGV. V dropped 2 bases and J dropped 3; count of bases not matched to a gene: 11. The CDR3 sequence is 18 residues long. The CDR3 protein is CASSLRPPTSGGYNEQFF. The DNA for the CDR3 is TGTGCCAGCAGCTTACGACCCCCGACTAGCGGCGGCTACAATGAGCAGTTCTTC.

This chain's CDR3 is CASSDRGPYEQYF. The CDR3 DNA reads as TGTGCCAGCAGTGACAGGGGCCCCTACGAGCAGTACTTC. The chain links TRBV2 to TRBJ2-7; maybe TRBD1 (6 bases). V lost 3 bases and J lost 2, with 8 bases in between. CDR1 is SNHLY, CDR2 FYNNEI, per germline. The CDR3 spans 13 residues.

This chain's CDR3 is CASSNGQGVDTQYF. CDR3 in DNA: TGTGCCAGCAGTAACGGACAGGGGGTGGATACGCAGTATTTT. The chain combines TRBV5-8 with TRBJ2-3; 10 nucleotides agree with TRBD1. The V gene's germline CDR1 is SGHTS and CDR2 YDEGEE. Germline trimming cut 5 bases from V and 6 bases from J; bases unmatched to any gene: 6. The CDR3 loop spans 14 amino acids.

The genes are TRBV7-3 and TRBJ2-3; 10 bases are shared with TRBD2. The germline gives CDR1 SGHTA, CDR2 FQGTGA. CDR3 length: 15 residues. Trimming at V came to 4 bases and at J to 4 bases, leaving 5 bases not matched to a gene. The CDR3 region is CASSSLAGAADTQYF. The CDR3 bases are TGTGCCAGCAGCTCGCTAGCGGGAGCGGCAGATACGCAGTATTTT. Full variable domain (rest looked up from reference TRBV7-3 and TRBJ2-3): GAGVSQTPSNKVTEKGKYVELRCDPISGHTALYWYRQSLGQGPEFLIYFQGTGAADDSGLPNDRFFAVRPEGSVSTLKIQRTERGDSAVYLCASSSLAGAADTQYFGPGTRLTVL.

Only one count was recorded for this clone. J is TRBJ2-3 and V is TRBV4-2; TRBD2 matches at 7 bases. The germline V gene encodes CDR1 LGHNA and CDR2 YNFKEQ. V gave up 3 bases and J gave up 1 base; unmatched junction bases: 13. The CDR3 runs 18 residues. CDR3 DNA: TGTGCCAGCAGCCACTCTGCCCTCCTAGCGGTGGGCACAGATACGCAGTATTTT. Protein product: CASSHSALLAVGTDTQYF.

V and J are TRBV14 and TRBJ2-1; D not certain. The germline gives CDR1 SGHDN, CDR2 FVKESK. V was trimmed by 0 bases and J by 5 bases, leaving 8 bases between them. This CDR3 is 14 amino acids long. The CDR3 region is CASSQDHTHNEQFF. CDR3 in DNA: TGTGCCAGCAGCCAAGACCACACCCACAATGAGCAGTTCTTC.

This clone has just one count. V usage is TRBV19 and J usage is TRBJ2-3; 11 bases align to TRBD2. After removal of 5 bases from V and 2 bases from J, the junction contained 12 bases not matched to a gene. The CDR3 consists of 18 residues. The V gene's germline CDR1 is LNHDA and CDR2 SQIVND (reference sequence). The CDR3 sequence is CASSLTSGAEASTDTQYF. CDR3 DNA sequence: TGTGCCAGTAGTTTGACTAGCGGGGCTGAGGCTTCCACAGATACGCAGTATTTT.

The genes are TRBV6-5 and TRBJ1-3; possible D gene TRBD1, 6 bases. With 6 bases removed from V and 1 base from J, the gap between germline ends came to 10 bases. The germline gives CDR1 MNHEY, CDR2 SVGAGI. The CDR3 extends over 14 amino acids. CDR3 DNA: TGTGCCAGCAGGAAAGGGGGTTCTGGAAACACCATATATTTT. Translated, it gives CASRKGGSGNTIYF.

V gene TRBV4-2 combines with J gene TRBJ2-7; D gene unclear. Germline CDR1 and CDR2: LGHNA and YNFKEQ. Deletions cut 0 bases from V and 5 bases from J, with 11 bases between. The CDR3 sequence is 14 residues long. The CDR3 DNA sequence: TGTGCCAGCAGCCAAGATTGGCTAGATAACGAGCAGTACTTC. Amino acids: CASSQDWLDNEQYF.